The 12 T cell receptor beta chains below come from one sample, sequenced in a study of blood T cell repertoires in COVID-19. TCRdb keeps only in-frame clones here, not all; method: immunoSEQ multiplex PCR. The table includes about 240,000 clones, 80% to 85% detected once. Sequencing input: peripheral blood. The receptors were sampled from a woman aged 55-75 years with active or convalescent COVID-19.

CDR3 in DNA: TGTGCCAGCAGCTTGCGAGAGGCCCACTATAATTCACCCCTCCACTTT. This gives the protein CASSLREAHYNSPLHF. V usage is TRBV5-6 and J usage is TRBJ1-6; D is ambiguous. In germline, CDR1 is SGHDT, CDR2 YYEEEE. The CDR3 runs to 16 residues. V lost 1 base and J lost 3, with 11 bases in between.

The CDR3 nucleotides read TGTGCCAGCAGCCTCCGTGGCCCCACCCAAGATACGCAGTATTTT. It codes for CASSLRGPTQDTQYF. The chain employs TRBV25-1 and TRBJ2-3; no clear D gene. This CDR3 has 15 residues. The germline gives CDR1 MGHDK, CDR2 SYGVNS. V dropped 6 bases and J dropped 5 bases, with 18 bases sitting between them.

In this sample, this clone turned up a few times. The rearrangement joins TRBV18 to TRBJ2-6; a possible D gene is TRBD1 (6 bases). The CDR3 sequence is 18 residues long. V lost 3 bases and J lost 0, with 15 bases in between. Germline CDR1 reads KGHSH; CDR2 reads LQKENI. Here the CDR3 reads CASSPGQILNSGANVLTF. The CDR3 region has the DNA TGTGCCAGCTCACCCGGACAGATCCTAAACTCTGGGGCCAACGTCCTGACTTTC.

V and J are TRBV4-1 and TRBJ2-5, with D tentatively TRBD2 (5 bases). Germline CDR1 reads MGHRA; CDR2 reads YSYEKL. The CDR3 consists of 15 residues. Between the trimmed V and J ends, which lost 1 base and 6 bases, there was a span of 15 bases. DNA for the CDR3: TGCGCCAGCAGCCAAGGGAGACTACCCGAAAAGACCCAGTACTTC. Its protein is CASSQGRLPEKTQYF.

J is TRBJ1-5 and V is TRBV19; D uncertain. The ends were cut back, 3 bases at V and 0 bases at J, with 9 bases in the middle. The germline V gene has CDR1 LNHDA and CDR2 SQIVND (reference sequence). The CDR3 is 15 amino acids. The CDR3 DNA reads TGTGCCAGTAGTATGGGCAGAACTAGCAATCAGCCCCAGCATTTT. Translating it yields CASSMGRTSNQPQHF.

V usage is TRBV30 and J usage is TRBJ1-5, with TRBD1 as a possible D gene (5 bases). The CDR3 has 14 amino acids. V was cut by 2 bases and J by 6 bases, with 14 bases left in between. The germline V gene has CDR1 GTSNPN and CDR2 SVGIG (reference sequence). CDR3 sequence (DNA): TGTGCCTGGAGTCAAGGGGAGGAGGGTCAGCCCCAGCATTTT. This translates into CAWSQGEEGQPQHF.

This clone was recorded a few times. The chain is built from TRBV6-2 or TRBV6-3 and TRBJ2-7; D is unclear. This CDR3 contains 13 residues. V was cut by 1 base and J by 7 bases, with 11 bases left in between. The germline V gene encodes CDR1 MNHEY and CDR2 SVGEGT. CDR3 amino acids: CASSYFQDGEQYF. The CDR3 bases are TGTGCCAGCAGTTACTTCCAGGATGGGGAGCAGTACTTC.

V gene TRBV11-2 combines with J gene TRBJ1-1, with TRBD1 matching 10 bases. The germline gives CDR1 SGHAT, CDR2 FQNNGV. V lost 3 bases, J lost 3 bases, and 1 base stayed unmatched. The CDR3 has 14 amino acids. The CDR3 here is CASSFGTGDTEAFF. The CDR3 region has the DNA TGTGCCAGCAGCTTCGGGACAGGGGACACTGAAGCTTTCTTT.

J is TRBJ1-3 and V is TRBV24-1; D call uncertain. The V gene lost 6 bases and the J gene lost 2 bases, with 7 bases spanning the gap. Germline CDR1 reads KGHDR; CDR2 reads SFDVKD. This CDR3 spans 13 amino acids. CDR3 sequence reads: CATSYVPGNTIYF. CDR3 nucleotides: TGTGCCACCAGTTATGTCCCTGGAAACACCATATATTTT.

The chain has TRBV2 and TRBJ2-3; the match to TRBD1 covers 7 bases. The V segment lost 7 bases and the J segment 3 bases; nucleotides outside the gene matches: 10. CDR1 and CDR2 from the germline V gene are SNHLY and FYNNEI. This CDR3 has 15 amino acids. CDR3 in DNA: TGTGCCAGCACTTCACAGGGGAGAGGGACAGATACGCAGTATTTT. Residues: CASTSQGRGTDTQYF.

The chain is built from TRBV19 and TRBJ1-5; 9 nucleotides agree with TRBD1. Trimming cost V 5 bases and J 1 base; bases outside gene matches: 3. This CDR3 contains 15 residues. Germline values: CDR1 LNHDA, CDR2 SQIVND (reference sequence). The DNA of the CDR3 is TGTGCCAGTAGTCGGGACAGGGCAAGCAATCAGCCCCAGCATTTT. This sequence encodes CASSRDRASNQPQHF.

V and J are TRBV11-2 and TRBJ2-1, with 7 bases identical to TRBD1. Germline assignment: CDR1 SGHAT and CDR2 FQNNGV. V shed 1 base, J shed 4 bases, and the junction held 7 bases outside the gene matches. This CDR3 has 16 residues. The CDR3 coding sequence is TGTGCCAGCAGCTTAGGTGGCAGGGGGTTTTACAATGAGCAGTTCTTC. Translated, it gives CASSLGGRGFYNEQFF. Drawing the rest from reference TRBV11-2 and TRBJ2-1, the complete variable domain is EAGVAQSPRYKIIEKRQSVAFWCNPISGHATLYWYQQILGQGPKLLIQFQNNGVVDDSQLPKDRFSAERLKGVDSTLKIQPAKLEDSAVYLCASSLGGRGFYNEQFFGPGTRLTVL.